These 16 T cell receptor beta chains were all obtained from the same sample, sequenced in a study of T cell repertoires in cytomegalovirus infection. TCRdb redid the calling of the reads with MiXCR, one entry per CDR3 protein. The sample consists of around 230,000 distinct CDR3 sequences, approximately 38% of them appearing once. The antigens for these receptors are not known. Sequenced material: CD8+ T cells from cultured PBMCs, taken from culture after CMV antigen stimulation. These TCRs come from a human donor in good health (CMV status not recorded). Some clones in this sample may be carry-over from other donors' samples.

This clonotype is a singleton in its sample. The gene calls are TRBV24-1 and TRBJ2-1; D remains ambiguous. Germline-derived CDR1 and CDR2 are KGHDR and SFDVKD. V shed 5 bases and J shed 3 bases, with 10 bases lying between them. The CDR3 spans 14 residues. CDR3 residues: CATSGTLGYNEQFF. The CDR3 region has the DNA TGTGCCACCAGTGGGACCCTTGGCTACAATGAGCAGTTCTTC.

For the CDR3, the DNA is TGTGCCAGCAGCTTAATGGGACAGGGGTTGCTGAACACTGAAGCTTTCTTT. Protein sequence: CASSLMGQGLLNTEAFF. The V gene is TRBV7-8, the J gene TRBJ1-1; 10 positions match TRBD1. Germline assignment: CDR1 SGHVS and CDR2 FQNEAQ. V lost 2 bases, J lost 0 bases, and 6 bases stayed unmatched. The CDR3 sequence is 17 residues long.

This clonotype has more than one count but fewer than ten. This chain uses TRBV19 with TRBJ1-1; D unresolved. This CDR3 comprises 16 residues. The germline CDR1 and CDR2 sequences are LNHDA and SQIVND (reference sequence). Trimming cost V 5 bases and J 1 base, with 17 bases left between them. The CDR3 coding sequence is TGTGCCAGTAGTGCCCGGGAGATACTGACGAACACTGAAGCTTTCTTT. The encoded protein is CASSAREILTNTEAFF.

As regards this clonotype: The conserved phenylalanine or tryptophan normally closing the CDR3 is absent here, so this likely arose from a read error. This chain joins TRBV7-3 and TRBJ2-7; D may be TRBD1 (6 bases). Germline CDR1 is SGHTA and CDR2 is FQGTGA. The CDR3 covers 13 residues. The CDR3 here is CASSFGTCYEQYL. The CDR3 DNA follows: TGTGCTAGCAGCTTCGGGACATGCTACGAGCAGTACTTA.

Worth noting for this clonotype: This may come from a read error, since a much larger clone is one base off. The chain couples TRBV5-1 to TRBJ2-5; TRBD1 agrees at 7 bases. Germline V lookup: CDR1 SGHRS, CDR2 YFSETQ. The CDR3 spans 16 residues. The CDR3: CASSLASDREQETKYF. The DNA for the CDR3 is TGCGCAAGCAGCTTGGCTTCTGACAGGGAACAAGAGACCAAGTACTTC.

This clonotype turned up a few times. The rearrangement joins TRBV7-9 to TRBJ1-4, with D perhaps matching TRBD1 (6 bases). V lost 5 bases to trimming and J lost 7 bases, with 26 bases between them. Germline V lookup: CDR1 SEHNR, CDR2 FQNEAQ (reference sequence). The CDR3 consists of 18 residues. The CDR3, as DNA: TGTGCCAGCAGCCCCCATAGTATGGGGGGCGCATCGTCTGAAAAACTGTTTTTT. Its protein is CASSPHSMGGASSEKLFF.

This chain joins TRBV7-8 and TRBJ2-1; maybe TRBD2 (5 bases). This CDR3 is 13 amino acids long. V lost 6 bases to trimming and J lost 7 bases, with 13 bases between them. Looked up from germline, CDR1 is SGHVS and CDR2 is FQNEAQ. The CDR3 region is CASSYLEGNEQFF. The CDR3 nucleotides read TGTGCCAGCAGTTATCTAGAGGGAAATGAGCAGTTCTTC.

This chain connects TRBV27 to TRBJ2-7, with 13 bases fitting TRBD2. This CDR3 region has 17 residues. Germline V lookup: CDR1 MNHEY, CDR2 SMNVEV (reference sequence). Trimming took 2 bases from V and 7 from J; bases not matched to a gene: 11. For the CDR3, the DNA is TGTGCCAGCAGTTTAACCGGGGGGGGACTAGCGGGAAGAGAGCAGTACTTC. This sequence encodes CASSLTGGGLAGREQYF.

The chain combines TRBV10-2 with TRBJ2-2; D is unclear. Trimming took off 0 bases at V and 6 bases at J, with 2 bases between the two ends. This CDR3 contains 12 residues. Germline assignment: CDR1 WSHSY and CDR2 SAAADI. The CDR3: CASSESAGELFF. The CDR3 DNA is TGCGCCAGCAGTGAGTCGGCCGGGGAGCTGTTTTTT.

For this clonotype: The junction differs from germline at one of its ends, possibly a read error. For the CDR3, the DNA is TGTGCCAGCAGCCAAACAGGGACGTTTTACTTT. Its translation is CASSQTGTFYF. The chain uses TRBV14 and TRBJ1-6, with D possibly TRBD1 on 6 matching bases. CDR3 length: 11 amino acids. Looked up from germline, CDR1 is SGHDN and CDR2 is FVKESK. Full variable domain (rest looked up from reference TRBV14 and TRBJ1-6): EAGVTQFPSHSVIEKGQTVTLRCDPISGHDNLYWYRRVMGKEIKFLLHFVKESKQDESGMPNNRFLAERTGGTYSTLKVQPAELEDSGVYFCASSQTGTFYFGNGTRLTVT.

The chain carries TRBV27 and TRBJ2-5, with D perhaps matching TRBD1 or TRBD2 (5 bases each). The V gene lost 5 bases and the J gene lost 4 bases, with 17 bases spanning the gap. The CDR3 is 15 residues long. The germline CDR1 and CDR2 sequences are MNHEY and SMNVEV (reference sequence). The CDR3 reads CASSPRDRPGETQYF. The DNA for the CDR3 is TGTGCCAGCAGTCCCCGGGACCGCCCCGGAGAGACCCAGTACTTC.

V gene TRBV10-3 combines with J gene TRBJ1-1, with 7 bases identical to TRBD1. With 6 bases clipped from V and 1 base from J, the junction kept 5 bases outside the gene matches. The V gene's germline CDR1 is ENHRY and CDR2 SYGVKD. The CDR3 is 14 amino acids. The CDR3 spells CAIRAEGANTEAFF. The DNA of the CDR3 is TGTGCCATCAGAGCAGAGGGGGCGAACACTGAAGCTTTCTTT.

CDR3 in DNA: TGCAGTGCTAGAGACCCAATACTAGCCAAAAACATTCAGTACTTC. Residues: CSARDPILAKNIQYF. The chain recombines TRBV20-1 with TRBJ2-4; D call uncertain. V was trimmed by 0 bases and J by 0 bases, leaving 9 bases between them. Germline V gene lookup returns CDR1 DFQATT and CDR2 SNEGSKA (reference sequence). This CDR3 spans 15 amino acids.

The genes are TRBV10-3 and TRBJ2-1; 8 bases map to TRBD2. Trimming at V came to 4 bases and at J to 0 bases, leaving 5 bases not matched to a gene. The germline gives CDR1 ENHRY, CDR2 SYGVKD. The CDR3 is 16 residues long. The CDR3 loop is CAISGSGSDSYNEQFF. For the CDR3, the DNA is TGTGCCATCAGTGGGAGCGGGAGCGACTCCTACAATGAGCAGTTCTTC.

The chain uses TRBV19 and TRBJ2-1, with no clear D. Trimming took 5 bases from V and 2 from J, leaving 10 bases between them. This CDR3 is built from 14 residues. Germline lookup yields CDR1 LNHDA and CDR2 SQIVND (reference sequence). The CDR3 nucleotides read TGTGCCAGTAGTGCCATTGCTACCTACAATGAGCAGTTCTTC. This translates into CASSAIATYNEQFF.

The chain recombines TRBV3-1 with TRBJ2-1; 10 bases are a match to TRBD1. Germline V CDR1 and CDR2: LGHDT, YNNKEL (reference sequence). The V gene end was trimmed by 3 bases and the J gene end by 4 bases; junction bases not matched to a gene: 3. The CDR3 is 15 amino acids. DNA of the CDR3: TGTGCCAGCAGCCAGCGGGACAGGGGTTACAATGAGCAGTTCTTC. Its translation: CASSQRDRGYNEQFF.